The 7 T cell receptor beta chains presented below share a single source sample, sequenced in a study of blood T cells in healthy people across ages. Using a J-beta primer mix together with a sample-barcoded 5' primer, a second PCR was run for about 6 to 11 cycles. A single record per CDR3 protein comes from TCRdb applying MiXCR to the 5' RACE reads. Seen here are hundreds of thousands of distinct CDR3 sequences, about 42% observed once, and the top ten hold approximately 22%. The sample comprised blood. The receptors here all came from a woman in her sixties or seventies in good health.

The chain recombines TRBV3-1 with TRBJ2-1; 8 positions agree with TRBD1. Germline loops: CDR1 LGHDT, CDR2 YNNKEL (reference sequence). There are 15 residues in the CDR3. With V trimmed by 2 bases and J by 2 bases, 2 bases remained unmatched. The CDR3 sequence is CASSQQQGAYNEQFF. The CDR3 region has the DNA TGTGCCAGCAGCCAACAACAGGGGGCCTACAATGAGCAGTTCTTC.

This clonotype was observed a few times. The chain links TRBV7-3 to TRBJ2-1, with D tentatively TRBD2 (6 bases). Trimming removed 4 bases at V and 7 bases at J, with 17 bases between. Germline CDR1 and CDR2: SGHTA and FQGTGA. There are 15 residues in the CDR3. CDR3 in amino acids: CASSSPGLRRNEQFF. The CDR3 DNA reads TGTGCCAGCAGCTCGCCGGGACTTCGACGGAATGAGCAGTTCTTC.

With respect to this clonotype: An end of the junction does not agree with germline; a read error may underlie this. The chain couples TRBV4-2 to TRBJ2-3; tentative D call: TRBD1 (5 bases). Germline CDR1 LGHNA, CDR2 YNFKEQ. This CDR3 has 16 residues. The chain's CDR3 is CTSSLQVEAITDTQYF. The CDR3 region has the DNA TGTACCAGCAGCCTACAGGTAGAGGCGATCACAGATACGCAGTATTTT.

At least ten counts were recorded for this clonotype. The genes are TRBV4-3 and TRBJ2-1; TRBD2 is a possible D gene (5 bases). Trimming shortened V by 1 base and J by 0 bases, and 13 bases separated the two germline ends. The length of the CDR3 is 17 residues. Germline V gives CDR1 LGHNA, CDR2 YSLEER. The CDR3 reads CASSQARWRSSYNEQFF. DNA for the CDR3: TGCGCCAGCAGCCAAGCGAGGTGGAGGAGCTCCTACAATGAGCAGTTCTTC.

The CDR3: CASSLEWAGDEAFF. The CDR3 DNA follows: TGTGCCAGCAGCTTAGAGTGGGCGGGGGATGAAGCTTTCTTT. V is TRBV7-2 and J is TRBJ1-1; weak D call: TRBD1 (5 bases). In germline, CDR1 is SGHTA, CDR2 FQGNSA. Trimming removed 1 base from V and 7 bases from J, with 13 bases in between. CDR3 length: 14 residues.

Remarks on this clonotype: A much larger clone lies a single base off, so this may be a read error. The chain has TRBV4-3 and TRBJ2-5; TRBD2 matches 13 bases. Losses at the gene ends were 5 bases for V and 4 bases for J; bases not matched to a gene: 1. The V gene's germline CDR1 is LGHNA and CDR2 YSLEER. The CDR3 length is 14 residues. The CDR3 is CASSRLAGGETQYF. Written as DNA, the CDR3 is TGCGCCAGCAGCAGACTAGCGGGAGGAGAGACCCAGTACTTC.

This rearrangement joins TRBV12-5 to TRBJ1-5, with TRBD1 matching over 9 bases. The CDR3 covers 15 residues. After removal of 5 bases from V and 4 bases from J, the junction contained 6 bases not matched to a gene. Germline assignment: CDR1 LGHNT and CDR2 FRNRAP. The DNA for the CDR3 is TGTGCTAGTGGTCCTAAAGGGACAGGGAATCAGCCCCAGCATTTT. This encodes CASGPKGTGNQPQHF.